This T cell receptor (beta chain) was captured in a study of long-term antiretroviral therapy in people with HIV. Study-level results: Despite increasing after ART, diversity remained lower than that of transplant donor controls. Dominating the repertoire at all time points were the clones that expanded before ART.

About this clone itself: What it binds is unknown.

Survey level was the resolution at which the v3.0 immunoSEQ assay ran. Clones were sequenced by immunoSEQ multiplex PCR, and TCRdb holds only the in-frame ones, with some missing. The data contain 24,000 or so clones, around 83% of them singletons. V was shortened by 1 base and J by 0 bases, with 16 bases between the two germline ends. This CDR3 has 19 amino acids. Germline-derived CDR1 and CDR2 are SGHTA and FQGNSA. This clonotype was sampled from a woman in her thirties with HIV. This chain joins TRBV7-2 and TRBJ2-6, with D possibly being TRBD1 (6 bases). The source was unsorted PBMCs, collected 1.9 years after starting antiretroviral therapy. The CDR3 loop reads CASSLVMGAESSGANVLTF. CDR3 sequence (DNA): TGTGCCAGCAGCTTAGTTATGGGGGCCGAGAGCTCTGGGGCCAACGTCCTGACTTTC.